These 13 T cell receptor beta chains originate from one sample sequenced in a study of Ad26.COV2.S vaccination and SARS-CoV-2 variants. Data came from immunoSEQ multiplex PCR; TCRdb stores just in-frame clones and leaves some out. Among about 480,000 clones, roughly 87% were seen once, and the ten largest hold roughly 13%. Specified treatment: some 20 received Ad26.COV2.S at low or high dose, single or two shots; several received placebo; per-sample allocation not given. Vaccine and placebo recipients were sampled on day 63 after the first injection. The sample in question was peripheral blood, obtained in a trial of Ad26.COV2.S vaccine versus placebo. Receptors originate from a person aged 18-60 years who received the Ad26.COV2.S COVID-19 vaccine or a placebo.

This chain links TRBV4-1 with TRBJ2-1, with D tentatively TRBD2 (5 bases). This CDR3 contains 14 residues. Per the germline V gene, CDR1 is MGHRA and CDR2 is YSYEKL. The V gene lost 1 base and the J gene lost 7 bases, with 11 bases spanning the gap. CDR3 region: CASSQGIGENEQFF. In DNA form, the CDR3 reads TGCGCCAGCAGCCAAGGGATCGGGGAGAATGAGCAGTTCTTC.

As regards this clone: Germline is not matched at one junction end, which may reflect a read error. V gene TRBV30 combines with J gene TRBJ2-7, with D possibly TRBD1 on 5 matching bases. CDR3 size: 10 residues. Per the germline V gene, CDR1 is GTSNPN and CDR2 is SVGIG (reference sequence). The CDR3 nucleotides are TGTGCCTGGAGCGCTCCAGGGCTACACTTC. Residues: CAWSAPGLHF. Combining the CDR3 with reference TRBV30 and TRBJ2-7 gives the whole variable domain SQTIHQWPATLVQPVGSPLSLECTVEGTSNPNLYWYRQAAGRGLQLLFYSVGIGQISSEVPQNLSASRPQDRQFILSSKKLLLSDSGFYLCAWSAPGLHFGPGTRLTVT.

This chain's CDR3 is CASRPQGLSYEQYF. In DNA, the CDR3 is TGTGCCAGCAGGCCACAGGGTCTCTCCTACGAGCAGTACTTC. V usage is TRBV5-4 and J usage is TRBJ2-7; perhaps TRBD1 as D (6 bases). CDR3 length: 14 amino acids. Germline loops: CDR1 SGHNT, CDR2 YYREEE (reference sequence). V lost 5 bases, J lost 0 bases, and 12 bases lay in between.

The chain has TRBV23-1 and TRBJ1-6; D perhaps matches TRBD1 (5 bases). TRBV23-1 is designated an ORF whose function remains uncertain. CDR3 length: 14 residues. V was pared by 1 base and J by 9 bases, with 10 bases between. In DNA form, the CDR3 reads TGCGCCAGCAGTCAATGCGACAGCTGTTCACCCCTCCACTTT. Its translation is CASSQCDSCSPLHF.

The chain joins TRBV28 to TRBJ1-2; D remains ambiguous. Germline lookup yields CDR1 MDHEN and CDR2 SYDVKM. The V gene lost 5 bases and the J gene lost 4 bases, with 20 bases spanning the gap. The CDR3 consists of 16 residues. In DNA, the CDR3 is TGTGCCAGCAGTGAAAGCGCGGGCCTCGCCACCTATGGCTACACCTTC. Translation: CASSESAGLATYGYTF.

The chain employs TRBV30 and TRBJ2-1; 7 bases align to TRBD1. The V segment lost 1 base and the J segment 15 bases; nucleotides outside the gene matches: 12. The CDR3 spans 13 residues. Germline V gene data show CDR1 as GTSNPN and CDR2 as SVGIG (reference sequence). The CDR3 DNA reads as TGTGCCTGGAGTGCGCACAACAGGGGAAATTTGTTCTTC. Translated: CAWSAHNRGNLFF. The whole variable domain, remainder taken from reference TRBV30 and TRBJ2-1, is SQTIHQWPATLVQPVGSPLSLECTVEGTSNPNLYWYRQAAGRGLQLLFYSVGIGQISSEVPQNLSASRPQDRQFILSSKKLLLSDSGFYLCAWSAHNRGNLFFGPGTRLTVL.

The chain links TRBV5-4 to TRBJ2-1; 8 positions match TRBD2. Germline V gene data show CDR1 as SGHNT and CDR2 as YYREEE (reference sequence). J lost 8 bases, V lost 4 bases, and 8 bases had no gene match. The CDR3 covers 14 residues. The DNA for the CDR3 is TGTGCCAGCAGCCTAAGGACTAGCCTCCATGAGCAGTTCTTC. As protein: CASSLRTSLHEQFF.

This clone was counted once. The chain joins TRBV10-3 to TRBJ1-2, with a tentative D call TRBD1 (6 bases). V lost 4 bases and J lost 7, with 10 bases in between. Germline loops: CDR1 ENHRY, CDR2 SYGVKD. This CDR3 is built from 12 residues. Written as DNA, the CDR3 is TGTGCCATCAGTGGGGCGGGGGCTGGCTACACCTTC. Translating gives CAISGAGAGYTF.

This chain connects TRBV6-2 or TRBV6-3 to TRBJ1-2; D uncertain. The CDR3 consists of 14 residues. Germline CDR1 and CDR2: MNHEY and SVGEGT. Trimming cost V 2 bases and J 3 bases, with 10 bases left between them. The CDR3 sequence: CASSYDGRDYGYTF. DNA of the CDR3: TGTGCCAGCAGTTACGACGGCAGAGACTATGGCTACACCTTC.

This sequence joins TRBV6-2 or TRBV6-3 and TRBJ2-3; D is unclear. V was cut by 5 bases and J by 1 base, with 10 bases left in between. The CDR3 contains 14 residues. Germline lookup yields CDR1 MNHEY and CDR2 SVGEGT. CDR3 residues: CASSRPFRTDTQYF. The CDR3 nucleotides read TGTGCCAGCAGTCGACCGTTCCGCACAGATACGCAGTATTTT.

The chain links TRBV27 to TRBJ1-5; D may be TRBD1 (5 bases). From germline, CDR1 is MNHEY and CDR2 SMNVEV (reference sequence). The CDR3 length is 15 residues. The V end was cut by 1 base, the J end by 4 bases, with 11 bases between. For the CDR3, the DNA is TGTGCCAGCAGTTTATTCGCGACAGCTAATCAGCCCCAGCATTTT. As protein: CASSLFATANQPQHF.

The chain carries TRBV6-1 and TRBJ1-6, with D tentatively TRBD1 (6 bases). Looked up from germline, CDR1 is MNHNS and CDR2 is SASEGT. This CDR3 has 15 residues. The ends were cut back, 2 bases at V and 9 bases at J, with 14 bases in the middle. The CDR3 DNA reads TGTGCCAGCAGTGAAAGGGGGGGCCTGGGTTCACCCCTCCACTTT. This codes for CASSERGGLGSPLHF.

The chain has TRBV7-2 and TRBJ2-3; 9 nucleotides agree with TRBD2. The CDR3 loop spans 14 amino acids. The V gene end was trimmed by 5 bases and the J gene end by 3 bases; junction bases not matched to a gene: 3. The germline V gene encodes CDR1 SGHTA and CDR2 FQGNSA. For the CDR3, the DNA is TGTGCCAGCAGCCAAGGACTAGCGACAGATACGCAGTATTTT. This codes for CASSQGLATDTQYF.